This paragraph reports one T cell receptor (beta chain). Time point noted: newly diagnosed GD, antithyroid drugs for less than 3 months. PBMC RNA served as the TCR library source. These data originate in a study of regulatory T cells in long-lasting Graves disease. Combining iRepertoire HTBI primers with Arm-PCR of CDR3 regions, the authors built TCR beta libraries. Each CDR3 protein gets one entry after TCRdb re-called the multiplex PCR reads with MiXCR. The sample consists of about 450,000 distinct CDR3 sequences, around 13% of them appearing once. The sample was also reused in another study, on T cells in Graves' hyperthyroidism and ophthalmopathy.

Sequencing used peripheral blood mononuclear cells (PBMCs), obtained at new diagnosis, from a patient treated with antithyroid drugs. This clonotype originated in a woman aged 50 to 60 with Graves disease.

The CDR3 bases are TGTGCCATCAGTGAATCGGGGAGGGCCGGGGAGCAGTACTTC. Translation: CAISESGRAGEQYF. V usage is TRBV10-3 and J usage is TRBJ2-7; 7 nucleotides match TRBD2. Looked up from germline, CDR1 is ENHRY and CDR2 is SYGVKD. V shed 3 bases and J 7 bases; nucleotides not matched to a gene: 9. This CDR3 spans 14 amino acids.